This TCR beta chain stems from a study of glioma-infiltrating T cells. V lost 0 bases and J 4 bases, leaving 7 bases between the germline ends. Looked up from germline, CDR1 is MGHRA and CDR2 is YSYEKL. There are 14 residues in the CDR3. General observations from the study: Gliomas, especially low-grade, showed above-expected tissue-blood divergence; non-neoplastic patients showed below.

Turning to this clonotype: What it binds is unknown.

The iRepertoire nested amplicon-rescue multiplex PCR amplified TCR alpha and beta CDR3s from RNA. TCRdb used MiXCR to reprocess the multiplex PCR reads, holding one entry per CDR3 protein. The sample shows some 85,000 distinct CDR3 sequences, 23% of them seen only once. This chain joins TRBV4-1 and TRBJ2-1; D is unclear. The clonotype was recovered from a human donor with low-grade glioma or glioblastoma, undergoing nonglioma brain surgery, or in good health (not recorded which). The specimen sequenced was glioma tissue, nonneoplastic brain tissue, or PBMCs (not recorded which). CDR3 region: CASSQEKVYNEQFF. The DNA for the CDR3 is TGCGCCAGCAGCCAAGAAAAGGTGTACAATGAGCAGTTCTTC.